The 8 T cell receptor beta chains below were found in one sample sequenced in a study of T-cell reconstitution after alpha-beta-depleted transplantation in children. Unique molecular identifiers were incorporated when the TCRbeta library was constructed. TCRdb re-called the PCR reads through MiXCR, storing one row per CDR3 protein. This sample has some 290,000 distinct CDR3 sequences, with 9.5% to 10% found just once. The sample in question was PBMCs from the stem cell graft donor, obtained from the stem cell graft. All receptors derive from a human donor who donated a stem cell graft to a child with SCID.

This clonotype was picked up many times. The chain uses TRBV5-1 and TRBJ2-3, with 9 bases that match TRBD1. Germline V gene lookup returns CDR1 SGHRS and CDR2 YFSETQ. The CDR3 length is 16 residues. V gave up 4 bases and J gave up 0 bases; unmatched junction bases: 6. The CDR3 DNA reads TGCGCCAGCAGCCCAATGACAGGGGGAAGCACAGATACGCAGTATTTT. This translates into CASSPMTGGSTDTQYF.

This clonotype has a handful of counts. The chain recombines TRBV12-3 or TRBV12-4 with TRBJ1-4; weak D call: TRBD1 (5 bases). The CDR3 has 14 residues. Trimming removed 6 bases at V and 5 bases at J, with 13 bases between. DNA of the CDR3: TGTGCCAGCAGCTCCCCGGGGGGGAATGAAAAACTGTTTTTT. This gives the protein CASSSPGGNEKLFF.

This clonotype was recorded a few times. The chain joins TRBV2 to TRBJ1-1; a weak D match, TRBD1 (5 bases). Trimming shortened V by 4 bases and J by 0 bases, and 15 bases separated the two germline ends. The CDR3 loop spans 16 amino acids. Germline V gives CDR1 SNHLY, CDR2 FYNNEI. CDR3 bases: TGTGCCAGCAGTGGACAGCGGACTCGGGTGAACACTGAAGCTTTCTTT. This sequence encodes CASSGQRTRVNTEAFF.

This clonotype was recorded many times. V and J are TRBV3-1 and TRBJ2-2; 10 bases are shared with TRBD2. This CDR3 is 19 amino acids long. Germline trimming cut 3 bases from V and 4 bases from J; bases unmatched to any gene: 14. The germline CDR1 and CDR2 sequences are LGHDT and YNNKEL (reference sequence). CDR3 in DNA: TGTGCCAGCAGCCATTTCGGTATGCTAGCGGGGGACCTCACCGGGGAGCTGTTTTTT. Translated, it gives CASSHFGMLAGDLTGELFF.

In its sample, this clonotype was seen a few times. This chain links TRBV25-1 with TRBJ2-5; 7 nucleotides match TRBD1. The J segment lost 4 bases and the V segment lost 2 bases, leaving 4 bases of the junction unmatched. This CDR3 comprises 14 residues. Germline lookup yields CDR1 MGHDK and CDR2 SYGVNS. In DNA, the CDR3 is TGTGCCAGCAGTGAACCAAGGGGGCGAGAGACCCAGTACTTC. Protein sequence: CASSEPRGRETQYF. The full variable domain, in which reference TRBV25-1 and TRBJ2-5 provide the parts outside the CDR3, is EADIYQTPRYLVIGTGKKITLECSQTMGHDKMYWYQQDPGMELHLIHYSYGVNSTEKGDLSSESTVSRIRTEHFPLTLESARPSHTSQYLCASSEPRGRETQYFGPGTRLLVL.

The chain has TRBV7-8 and TRBJ2-7; 8 nucleotides line up with TRBD2. This CDR3 is 14 amino acids long. CDR1 and CDR2 from the germline V gene are SGHVS and FQNEAQ. Trimming cost V 5 bases and J 5 bases; bases outside gene matches: 8. The CDR3 DNA is TGTGCCAGCAGCAACGGACTAGCATTCCACGAGCAGTACTTC. Its protein product is CASSNGLAFHEQYF. Complete variable domain (other parts from reference TRBV7-8 and TRBJ2-7): GAGVSQSPRYKVAKRGQDVALRCDPISGHVSLFWYQQALGQGPEFLTYFQNEAQLDKSGLPSDRFFAERPEGSVSTLKIQRTQQEDSAVYLCASSNGLAFHEQYFGPGTRLTVT.

This chain connects TRBV5-1 to TRBJ2-1; TRBD2 agrees at 10 bases. Germline-derived CDR1 and CDR2 are SGHRS and YFSETQ. This CDR3 region has 18 residues. The junction had 17 bases not matched to a gene; V was cut back by 4 bases and J by 7 bases. CDR3 in amino acids: CASSATKPGLAFENEQFF. As DNA, the CDR3 is TGCGCCAGCAGCGCCACAAAACCGGGACTAGCGTTTGAAAATGAGCAGTTCTTC.

The chain joins TRBV5-6 to TRBJ2-2, with D possibly matching TRBD1 (6 bases). CDR3 length: 14 amino acids. Between the trimmed V and J ends, which lost 0 bases and 6 bases, there was a span of 9 bases. Per germline, CDR1 SGHDT and CDR2 YYEEEE. CDR3 sequence reads: CASSLDRASGELFF. Here the CDR3 DNA reads TGTGCCAGCAGCTTGGACAGGGCCTCCGGGGAGCTGTTTTTT.